This TCR beta chain was identified in a study of identical twins. TCRdb analysed the 5' RACE reads with MiXCR anew, one entry per CDR3 protein. The repertoire includes some 500,000 distinct CDR3 sequences, nearly 10% of them detected once, and 3% sits in the top ten. This clonotype was observed a few times. The CDR3 extends over 14 amino acids. V dropped 1 base and J dropped 7 bases, with 11 bases sitting between them. Germline-derived CDR1 and CDR2 are SGHVS and FNYEAQ. These data are also associated with another study on yellow fever vaccine responses in identical twins.

This receptor was taken from a woman under 30 in good health. Specimen: PBMCs. The chain employs TRBV7-6 and TRBJ2-1, with a tentative D call TRBD1 (5 bases). Written as DNA, the CDR3 is TGTGCCAGCAGCTTAGAGGCAGGGTGGAATGAGCAGTTCTTC. This translates into CASSLEAGWNEQFF.